Included here is one T cell receptor (beta chain) sequence, with context. Its antigen is unidentified. Using a J-beta primer mix together with a sample-barcoded 5' primer, a second PCR was run for roughly 7 to 11 cycles. Researchers report that a template-switch adaptor with 12 random nucleotides tagged each cDNA molecule. All samples yielded 3 million or more CDR3-containing paired-end reads. TCRdb re-called the 5' RACE reads with MiXCR, one entry per CDR3 protein. This sample has approximately 360,000 distinct CDR3 sequences, with roughly half found just once. The entry originates in a study of blood T cells in healthy people across ages. Trimming took 3 bases from V and 1 from J; bases not matched to a gene: 10. This CDR3 contains 18 residues. The germline V gene has CDR1 MDHEN and CDR2 SYDVKM. Study-level findings and limits: Estimated diversity that came from one million T cells was considered an underestimate.

Specimen: blood. The TCR sequence derives from a man between 60 and 70 years old in good health. V and J are TRBV28 and TRBJ2-3, with 10 positions matching TRBD2. CDR3 residues: CASSLSAEGLAGTDTQYF. The CDR3 DNA is TGTGCCAGCAGTTTGAGCGCCGAAGGACTAGCGGGCACAGATACGCAGTATTTT.